A single sample gave rise to the 27 T cell receptor beta chains below, sequenced in a study of identical twins. TCRdb ran MiXCR on the 5' RACE reads and lists one entry per CDR3 protein. The top ten hold around 12% of the sample, which has 450,000 or so distinct CDR3 sequences, approximately 17% seen once. Sequenced: naive T cells sorted from blood. These receptors came from a man in his forties or fifties in good health.

This clonotype was observed a few times. The chain combines TRBV20-1 with TRBJ1-1; no reliable D call. CDR3 length equals 15 residues. Germline V gene data show CDR1 as DFQATT and CDR2 as SNEGSKA (reference sequence). The V and J ends lost 6 bases and 1 base respectively, with 18 bases between them. CDR3 loop: CSANRPITGNTEAFF. The CDR3 DNA is TGCAGTGCGAATCGACCAATTACTGGGAACACTGAAGCTTTCTTT.

The chain combines TRBV29-1 with TRBJ2-3; tentative D call: TRBD2 (6 bases). Germline V gene sequence: CDR1 SQVTM, CDR2 ANQGSEA. The CDR3 spans 13 residues. The germline V and J ends were trimmed by 6 bases and 2 bases, with 12 bases remaining between them. The CDR3 DNA sequence: TGCAGCGTGGCGGAGCGGGTCACAGATACGCAGTATTTT. Its translation is CSVAERVTDTQYF.

This CDR3 is CASSSGTSGDNEQFF. DNA of the CDR3: TGTGCCAGCAGCAGTGGGACTAGCGGGGACAATGAGCAGTTCTTC. The chain combines TRBV27 with TRBJ2-1; 13 bases align to TRBD2. J was trimmed by 5 bases and V by 6 bases; bases with no gene match: 4. Germline CDR1 is MNHEY and CDR2 is SMNVEV (reference sequence). There are 15 residues in the CDR3.

This clonotype is a singleton in its sample. A much larger clonotype is one base distant, so this may be a read error. The chain combines TRBV28 with TRBJ2-7, with D perhaps matching TRBD1 or TRBD2 (5 bases each). The CDR3 runs 11 residues. The germline V gene encodes CDR1 MDHEN and CDR2 SYDVKM. The CDR3 DNA reads as TGTGCCAGCAGCTTTTCCAGGGAGCGGTACTTC. Protein sequence: CASSFSRERYF.

The chain combines TRBV13 with TRBJ2-3, with D possibly called TRBD1 or TRBD2 (6 bases each). CDR1 and CDR2 (germline): PRHDT, FYEKMQ (reference sequence). V was pared by 6 bases and J by 0 bases, with 10 bases between. The CDR3 is 14 amino acids. CDR3 amino acids: CASRKGGSTDTQYF. The CDR3 bases are TGTGCCAGCAGAAAAGGGGGGAGCACAGATACGCAGTATTTT.

This clonotype was counted many times. The chain recombines TRBV14 with TRBJ2-1; D unclear. With 1 base removed from V and 9 bases from J, the gap between germline ends came to 7 bases. There are 12 residues in the CDR3. Germline V gene sequence: CDR1 SGHDN, CDR2 FVKESK. The CDR3 loop is CASSQVWGEQFF. CDR3 nucleotides: TGTGCCAGCAGCCAAGTGTGGGGTGAGCAGTTCTTC.

CDR3 sequence reads: CAISDSDGHNEKLFF. The CDR3 coding sequence is TGTGCCATCAGTGATTCCGACGGGCATAATGAAAAACTGTTTTTT. The chain links TRBV10-3 to TRBJ1-4; D call uncertain. V shed 3 bases and J shed 4 bases, with 12 bases lying between them. CDR3 length: 15 amino acids. Germline CDR1 is ENHRY and CDR2 is SYGVKD.

At least ten counts were recorded for this clonotype. V and J are TRBV3-1 and TRBJ1-2, with D unclear. The CDR3 loop spans 14 amino acids. V was shortened by 1 base and J by 5 bases, with 11 bases between the two germline ends. Per germline, CDR1 LGHDT and CDR2 YNNKEL (reference sequence). CDR3 loop: CASSQAGQEYGYTF. In DNA form, the CDR3 reads TGTGCCAGCAGCCAAGCTGGGCAGGAGTATGGCTACACCTTC.

The genes are TRBV7-8 and TRBJ2-1; the match to TRBD1 covers 10 bases. The ends lost 5 bases at V and 0 bases at J; junction bases unmatched: 1. Germline V gene lookup returns CDR1 SGHVS and CDR2 FQNEAQ. The CDR3 loop spans 15 amino acids. CDR3 nucleotide sequence: TGTGCCAGCAGCCGGGACAGGGGCTCCTACAATGAGCAGTTCTTC. Protein: CASSRDRGSYNEQFF.

This clonotype has a handful of counts. The chain links TRBV7-8 to TRBJ2-7; 11 nucleotides agree with TRBD1. Germline trimming cut 3 bases from V and 5 bases from J; bases unmatched to any gene: 6. The CDR3 runs to 15 residues. Per the germline V gene, CDR1 is SGHVS and CDR2 is FQNEAQ. In DNA form, the CDR3 reads TGTGCCAGCAGCTTGCTGGACAGGGGGCTTGACGAGCAGTACTTC. This codes for CASSLLDRGLDEQYF.

The chain employs TRBV12-3 or TRBV12-4 and TRBJ2-2, with 7 bases identical to TRBD2. After removal of 2 bases from V and 3 bases from J, the junction contained 3 bases not matched to a gene. The CDR3 has 15 residues. The CDR3 sequence: CASSLFRGDTGELFF. CDR3 DNA sequence: TGTGCCAGCAGTTTATTCCGGGGGGACACCGGGGAGCTGTTTTTT.

There are a few counts of this clonotype. The V and J genes are TRBV7-2 and TRBJ2-5; D remains unclear. Germline V gene sequence: CDR1 SGHTA, CDR2 FQGNSA. CDR3 size: 14 residues. The V end lost 2 bases, the J end lost 4 bases, and 11 bases lay between the germline ends. The CDR3 loop is CASSLRRNRETQYF. The CDR3 DNA follows: TGTGCCAGCAGCTTAAGGCGGAACAGAGAGACCCAGTACTTC.

This sequence joins TRBV28 and TRBJ1-3; maybe TRBD1 (5 bases). Germline CDR1 MDHEN, CDR2 SYDVKM. The CDR3 has 14 amino acids. V lost 3 bases to trimming and J lost 4 bases, with 10 bases between them. CDR3 nucleotides: TGTGCCAGCAGTTTTGACGACAGAGGAAACACCATATATTTT. Amino acid sequence: CASSFDDRGNTIYF.

With regard to this clonotype: An end of the junction does not agree with germline; a read error may underlie this. The chain joins TRBV7-2 to TRBJ2-5; perhaps TRBD1 as D (6 bases). The CDR3 covers 18 residues. Germline V gives CDR1 SGHTA, CDR2 FQGNSA. This CDR3 is CACSLALVGTSVGYEMHF. The DNA of the CDR3 is TGTGCCTGCAGCTTAGCGCTCGTAGGGACATCGGTCGGTTATGAGATGCACTTC.

This clonotype has more than one count but fewer than ten. This chain links TRBV5-1 with TRBJ2-7; possibly TRBD1 for D (5 bases). V lost 1 base, J lost 2 bases, and 10 bases lay in between. The CDR3 loop spans 14 amino acids. Germline V gene data show CDR1 as SGHRS and CDR2 as YFSETQ. DNA of the CDR3: TGCGCCAGCAGCTTGAGACAGCCCCCCTACGAGCAGTACTTC. The encoded protein is CASSLRQPPYEQYF.

This clonotype was detected ten times or more. This chain uses TRBV7-8 with TRBJ2-5, with D tentatively TRBD1 (5 bases). This CDR3 has 14 amino acids. V lost 3 bases, J lost 2 bases, and 10 bases lay in between. The germline V gene encodes CDR1 SGHVS and CDR2 FQNEAQ. For the CDR3, the DNA is TGTGCCAGCAGCTTTAACGACAGACAAGAGACCCAGTACTTC. It encodes CASSFNDRQETQYF.

The table lists this clonotype with many counts. J is TRBJ1-5 and V is TRBV5-1; D unresolved. Trimming stripped 0 bases from V and 7 bases from J, with 8 bases between. The V gene's germline CDR1 is SGHRS and CDR2 YFSETQ. The CDR3 extends over 13 amino acids. CDR3 DNA: TGCGCCAGCAGCTTGGACGCGGACCAGCCCCAGCATTTT. This codes for CASSLDADQPQHF.

This clonotype appeared many times. V is TRBV5-1 and J is TRBJ2-7; D is undetermined. The CDR3 contains 13 residues. Trimming pared 4 bases from V and 3 bases from J, leaving 11 bases between. CDR1 and CDR2 from the germline V gene are SGHRS and YFSETQ. DNA for the CDR3: TGCGCCAGCAGCCCGGACGTCGTCTACGAGCAGTACTTC. Amino acid sequence: CASSPDVVYEQYF.

This clonotype was seen a handful of times. The chain links TRBV5-1 to TRBJ2-1, with a weak D call TRBD2 (5 bases). CDR3 length equals 14 residues. Trimming stripped 0 bases from V and 4 bases from J, with 8 bases between. The germline V gene encodes CDR1 SGHRS and CDR2 YFSETQ. CDR3 in DNA: TGCGCCAGCAGCTTGGGAGAGGGATACAATGAGCAGTTCTTC. Translating gives CASSLGEGYNEQFF.

The chain recombines TRBV6-5 with TRBJ1-1; TRBD1 might be the D (6 bases). This CDR3 is built from 15 residues. Germline V gene lookup returns CDR1 MNHEY and CDR2 SVGAGI. Deletions cut 2 bases from V and 1 base from J, with 11 bases between. DNA of the CDR3: TGTGCCAGCAGTTACCTTCCGACAGGGAACACTGAAGCTTTCTTT. Translating it yields CASSYLPTGNTEAFF.

The chain couples TRBV5-1 to TRBJ1-2, with no clear D. Germline V lookup: CDR1 SGHRS, CDR2 YFSETQ. This CDR3 region has 14 residues. The V end was cut by 2 bases, the J end by 4 bases, with 12 bases between. The CDR3 DNA sequence: TGCGCCAGCAGCTTAGGACCTCGGTCCTATGGCTACACCTTC. It yields the protein CASSLGPRSYGYTF.

This clonotype was recorded many times. The rearrangement uses TRBV29-1 and TRBJ2-7, with 7 bases lining up with TRBD1. CDR3 length equals 14 residues. Germline lookup yields CDR1 SQVTM and CDR2 ANQGSEA. The V and J ends lost 4 bases and 2 bases, in that order; junction bases with no gene match: 8. Written as DNA, the CDR3 is TGCAGCGTTGGGAAAACGACAGGGACCTACGAGCAGTACTTC. Protein: CSVGKTTGTYEQYF.

This clonotype was seen a few times. CDR3 coding DNA: TGTGCCAGCAGTAGCGCGGGACGGGATGAGCAGTTCTTC. It encodes CASSSAGRDEQFF. The gene calls are TRBV6-1 and TRBJ2-1, with D possibly being TRBD2 (6 bases). V was pared by 5 bases and J by 8 bases, with 13 bases between. Germline V gene data show CDR1 as MNHNS and CDR2 as SASEGT. CDR3 length: 13 amino acids.

This chain connects TRBV7-8 to TRBJ2-5, with TRBD2 matching 14 bases. This CDR3 comprises 18 residues. Germline V lookup: CDR1 SGHVS, CDR2 FQNEAQ. V trimming: 5 bases; J trimming: 3 bases; junction bases outside the gene matches: 11. This CDR3 reads CASSRAGTSGGTEETQYF. The CDR3 region has the DNA TGTGCCAGCAGCCGAGCCGGGACTAGCGGGGGCACGGAAGAGACCCAGTACTTC.

This clonotype was counted ten times or more. The junction does not match germline at one end; this may be a read error. The chain recombines TRBV10-1 with TRBJ2-7; no clear D. The CDR3 has 14 amino acids. Germline values: CDR1 WNHNN, CDR2 SYGVQD (reference sequence). CDR3 sequence: CASSESVGSHEQYF. The CDR3 nucleotides read TGCGCCAGCAGTGAGTCGGTAGGCTCCCACGAGCAGTACTTC.

This clonotype has ten or more counts. The chain couples TRBV19 to TRBJ2-1; D may be TRBD1 or TRBD2 (6 bases each). Germline V gene data show CDR1 as LNHDA and CDR2 as SQIVND (reference sequence). The CDR3 loop spans 15 amino acids. Trimming left V 1 base short and J 3 bases short, with 10 bases between. As DNA, the CDR3 is TGTGCCAGTAGTATAGGGGGGGCTATCTACAATGAGCAGTTCTTC. It translates to CASSIGGAIYNEQFF.

This clonotype was detected many times. This chain joins TRBV5-1 and TRBJ2-5, with D possibly being TRBD1 (6 bases). Germline assignment: CDR1 SGHRS and CDR2 YFSETQ. The CDR3 covers 15 residues. V was cut by 0 bases and J by 3 bases, with 12 bases left in between. The CDR3 nucleotides read TGCGCCAGCAGCTTGGGTGTCAGGGACAAAGAGACCCAGTACTTC. Encoded protein: CASSLGVRDKETQYF.